A selection of T cell receptor beta chains follows, all from one sample in a study of response to subunit inactivated influenza vaccine. TCRdb passed the RT-PCR reads through MiXCR, listing each CDR3 protein once. Of 400,000 to 650,000 distinct CDR3 sequences in the sample, more than 7% were seen once. Source: PBMCs from blood, taken about 23 months after vaccination. These receptors all come from a man aged 45 to 70 who received an inactivated influenza vaccine. Both conserved end residues are trimmed from each CDR3.

j_call: TRBJ2-7
v_call: TRBV20-1
cdr3_aa: SARIRVSEQY

j_call: TRBJ2-1
v_call: TRBV25-1
cdr3_aa: ASSEVKVEGYNEQF

j_call: TRBJ2-1
v_call: TRBV4-3
cdr3_aa: ASSQDIGRVQQF

j_call: TRBJ2-1
v_call: TRBV4-3
cdr3_aa: ASSQDMSGSPF

j_call: TRBJ1-1
v_call: TRBV7-9
cdr3_aa: ASSSQNTEAF

j_call: TRBJ2-1
v_call: TRBV29-1
cdr3_aa: SVTSSGNEQF

j_call: TRBJ1-1
v_call: TRBV18
cdr3_aa: ASSPGQLLEGAEAF

j_call: TRBJ2-2
v_call: TRBV6-2/TRBV6-3
cdr3_aa: ASSVVAGELF

j_call: TRBJ2-5
v_call: TRBV14
cdr3_aa: ASSHPLTGDLQETQY

j_call: TRBJ1-2
v_call: TRBV20-1
cdr3_aa: SARDSAWGREGYGYT

j_call: TRBJ2-5
v_call: TRBV4-2
cdr3_aa: ASSQVAIGSQETQY

j_call: TRBJ1-1
v_call: TRBV6-2/TRBV6-3
cdr3_aa: ASSYSEGRLNTEAF

j_call: TRBJ2-1
v_call: TRBV11-3
cdr3_aa: ASSLEYSGRNNEQF

j_call: TRBJ2-1
v_call: TRBV29-1
cdr3_aa: SVVGLAGYNEQF

j_call: TRBJ2-1
v_call: TRBV6-5
cdr3_aa: ASSSSGNSYNEQF

j_call: TRBJ1-3
v_call: TRBV6-5
cdr3_aa: ASSYEGGNTIY

j_call: TRBJ1-3
v_call: TRBV12-3/TRBV12-4
cdr3_aa: ASSWDFSGNTIY

j_call: TRBJ2-3
v_call: TRBV7-2
cdr3_aa: ASSFRGTDTQY

j_call: TRBJ2-2
v_call: TRBV5-5
cdr3_aa: ASSLGSGSLTGELF

j_call: TRBJ2-4
v_call: TRBV18
cdr3_aa: ASSKTGLNIQY

j_call: TRBJ2-7
v_call: TRBV29-1
cdr3_aa: SVGSHRYEQY

j_call: TRBJ2-7
v_call: TRBV20-1
cdr3_aa: SASRRGSEQY

j_call: TRBJ1-5
v_call: TRBV5-5
cdr3_aa: ASSLAGGLNNQPQH

j_call: TRBJ2-3
v_call: TRBV30
cdr3_aa: AWRPGLVSSGGTQY

j_call: TRBJ2-5
v_call: TRBV4-2
cdr3_aa: ASSRRDQETQY

j_call: TRBJ2-1
v_call: TRBV28
cdr3_aa: ASRGVAGENEQF

j_call: TRBJ1-5
v_call: TRBV27
cdr3_aa: ASSLSTGFNQPQH

j_call: TRBJ2-2
v_call: TRBV2
cdr3_aa: ASSEGEWLNTGELF

j_call: TRBJ1-1
v_call: TRBV12-3/TRBV12-4
cdr3_aa: ASSINRVTEAF

j_call: TRBJ1-4
v_call: TRBV15
cdr3_aa: ATTPGTGYEKLF

j_call: TRBJ2-3
v_call: TRBV12-3/TRBV12-4
cdr3_aa: ASRRGLAKALQY

j_call: TRBJ2-1
v_call: TRBV7-8
cdr3_aa: ASSLAGVVFHEQF

j_call: TRBJ2-7
v_call: TRBV3-1
cdr3_aa: ASSLLAGGRGEQY

j_call: TRBJ2-5
v_call: TRBV5-1
cdr3_aa: ASSLELYLQETQY

j_call: TRBJ2-1
v_call: TRBV10-3
cdr3_aa: AIRGGLAGAGEQF

j_call: TRBJ2-4
v_call: TRBV11-2
cdr3_aa: ASSRGAEENIQY

j_call: TRBJ2-2
v_call: TRBV7-2
cdr3_aa: ASSFRGDTGELF

j_call: TRBJ2-7
v_call: TRBV2
cdr3_aa: ASTSRDNSYEQY

j_call: TRBJ2-5
v_call: TRBV7-9
cdr3_aa: ASSPTGGVGTQY

j_call: TRBJ2-3
v_call: TRBV12-3/TRBV12-4
cdr3_aa: ASSLAPHGGDANTQY

j_call: TRBJ2-1
v_call: TRBV12-3/TRBV12-4
cdr3_aa: ATRASDNEQF

j_call: TRBJ2-5
v_call: TRBV7-8
cdr3_aa: ASSFYRLADLQETQY

j_call: TRBJ2-5
v_call: TRBV20-1
cdr3_aa: SARFVLAGSQETQY

j_call: TRBJ2-7
v_call: TRBV18
cdr3_aa: ASSPPGQGGPYEQY

j_call: TRBJ2-2
v_call: TRBV5-1
cdr3_aa: ASRETDTGELF

j_call: TRBJ1-2
v_call: TRBV20-1
cdr3_aa: SARQGAHHYGYT

j_call: TRBJ2-7
v_call: TRBV2
cdr3_aa: ASSGELGSYEQY

j_call: TRBJ2-3
v_call: TRBV7-9
cdr3_aa: ASSLAQGPSY

j_call: TRBJ2-1
v_call: TRBV12-3/TRBV12-4
cdr3_aa: ASRGTRASSYNEQF

j_call: TRBJ2-3
v_call: TRBV28
cdr3_aa: PSTSGQTDTQY

j_call: TRBJ1-2
v_call: TRBV5-6
cdr3_aa: ASSLGGSSYGYT

j_call: TRBJ2-2
v_call: TRBV6-1
cdr3_aa: ASSDLTWELF

j_call: TRBJ2-1
v_call: TRBV20-1
cdr3_aa: SASQTSGSINEQF

j_call: TRBJ2-1
v_call: TRBV5-5
cdr3_aa: ASSKGLAGGYEQF

j_call: TRBJ2-2
v_call: TRBV12-3/TRBV12-4
cdr3_aa: ASSLGTLGLAGWTGELF

j_call: TRBJ2-1
v_call: TRBV7-9
cdr3_aa: ASSLTAGPLEQF